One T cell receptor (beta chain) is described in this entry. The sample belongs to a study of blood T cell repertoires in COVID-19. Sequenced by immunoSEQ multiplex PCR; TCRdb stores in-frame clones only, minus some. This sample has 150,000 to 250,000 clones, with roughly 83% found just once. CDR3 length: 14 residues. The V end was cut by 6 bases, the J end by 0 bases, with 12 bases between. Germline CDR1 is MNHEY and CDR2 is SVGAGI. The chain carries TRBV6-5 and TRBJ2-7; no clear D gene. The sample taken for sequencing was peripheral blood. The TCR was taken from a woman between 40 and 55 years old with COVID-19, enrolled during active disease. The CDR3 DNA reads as TGTGCCAGCAGATGGTACCCGAGCTCCTACGAGCAGTACTTC. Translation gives CASRWYPSSYEQYF.